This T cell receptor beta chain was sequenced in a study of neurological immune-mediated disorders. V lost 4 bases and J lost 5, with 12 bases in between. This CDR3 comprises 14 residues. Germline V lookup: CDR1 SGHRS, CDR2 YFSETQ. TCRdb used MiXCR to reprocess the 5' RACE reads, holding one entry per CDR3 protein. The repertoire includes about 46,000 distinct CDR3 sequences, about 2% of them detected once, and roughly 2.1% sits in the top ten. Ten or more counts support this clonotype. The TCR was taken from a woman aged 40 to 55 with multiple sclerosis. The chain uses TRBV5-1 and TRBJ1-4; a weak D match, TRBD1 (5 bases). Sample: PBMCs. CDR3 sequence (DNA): TGCGCCAGCAGCCCGCGGGGGGGGAATGAAAAACTGTTTTTT. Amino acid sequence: CASSPRGGNEKLFF. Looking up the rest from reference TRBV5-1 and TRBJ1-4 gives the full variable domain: KAGVTQTPRYLIKTRGQQVTLSCSPISGHRSVSWYQQTPGQGLQFLFEYFSETQRNKGNFPGRFSGRQFSNSRSEMNVSTLELGDSALYLCASSPRGGNEKLFFGSGTQLSVL.